A single sample is the source of the 18 T cell receptor beta chains below, sequenced in a study of T cells in Graves' hyperthyroidism and ophthalmopathy. RNA transcripts served as the template for amplifying TCR beta CDR3 regions. During a first-round RT-PCR of the TCR CDR3, the HTBI primer set was used. TCRdb analysed the multiplex PCR reads with MiXCR anew, one entry per CDR3 protein. This sample yields approximately 640,000 distinct CDR3 sequences, of which 15% to 20% are seen a single time; 15% to 18% belongs to the top ten. Sequenced input: blood. Source of these receptors: a man aged 50 or older with Graves' hyperthyroidism.

The rearrangement links TRBV7-9 to TRBJ2-1; no clear D gene. The CDR3 has 12 amino acids. Trimming left V 3 bases short and J 9 bases short, with 9 bases between. Germline CDR1 is SEHNR and CDR2 is FQNEAQ (reference sequence). This CDR3 is CASSFPQGEQFF. The CDR3 DNA sequence: TGTGCCAGCAGCTTTCCCCAAGGTGAGCAGTTCTTC.

This clonotype was seen ten or more times. The chain combines TRBV12-3 or TRBV12-4 with TRBJ1-2, with TRBD1 matching 8 bases. V gave up 3 bases and J gave up 6 bases; unmatched junction bases: 6. The CDR3 extends over 14 amino acids. The CDR3 sequence: CASSFQDRADGYTF. DNA for the CDR3: TGTGCCAGCAGTTTTCAGGACAGGGCGGATGGCTACACCTTC.

This clonotype was counted a few times. The chain couples TRBV12-3 or TRBV12-4 to TRBJ2-1; unclear D gene. The CDR3 is made up of 14 amino acids. The ends were cut back, 7 bases at V and 9 bases at J, with 19 bases in the middle. CDR3 DNA sequence: TGTGCCAGCAAGTGGCCCGAAAGTTCGGCTGAGCAGTTCTTC. Residues: CASKWPESSAEQFF.

This clonotype has a count of ten or more. The chain joins TRBV6-2 or TRBV6-3 to TRBJ2-5; 11 bases align to TRBD1. V trimming: 2 bases; J trimming: 5 bases; junction bases outside the gene matches: 7. This CDR3 has 16 residues. Germline-derived CDR1 and CDR2 are MNHEY and SVGEGT. CDR3 sequence: CASSYGQGAIRETQYF. The CDR3 bases are TGTGCCAGCAGTTACGGACAGGGGGCTATACGCGAGACCCAGTACTTC.

This clonotype was picked up many times. The chain links TRBV12-5 to TRBJ1-1, with D hard to call. Germline V gene data show CDR1 as LGHNT and CDR2 as FRNRAP. V was cut by 7 bases and J by 1 base, with 25 bases left in between. The CDR3 contains 18 residues. The CDR3 coding sequence is TGTGCTAGTGCTTTCTGGGTCGGCCGACTACCTTCGAACACTGAAGCTTTCTTT. Translated, it gives CASAFWVGRLPSNTEAFF.

The chain joins TRBV3-1 to TRBJ2-7; tentatively, D is TRBD2 (6 bases). Trimming shortened V by 1 base and J by 4 bases, and 14 bases separated the two germline ends. The CDR3 runs to 15 residues. Per germline, CDR1 LGHDT and CDR2 YNNKEL (reference sequence). The CDR3 reads CASSQGWGGGYEQYF. In DNA form, the CDR3 reads TGTGCCAGCAGCCAAGGTTGGGGAGGCGGGTACGAGCAGTACTTC.

This clonotype occurred many times. The chain is built from TRBV30 and TRBJ2-7; 9 positions agree with TRBD1. The CDR3 extends over 15 amino acids. The V gene's germline CDR1 is GTSNPN and CDR2 SVGIG (reference sequence). The V and J ends lost 5 bases and 0 bases, in that order; junction bases with no gene match: 8. CDR3 region: CAWATGTGYSYEQYF. CDR3 DNA: TGTGCCTGGGCTACCGGGACAGGGTACTCCTACGAGCAGTACTTC.

In its sample, this clonotype was seen many times. This rearrangement joins TRBV6-1 to TRBJ2-1, with 10 bases matching TRBD2. This CDR3 region has 16 residues. CDR1 and CDR2 from the germline V gene are MNHNS and SASEGT. The trim removed 1 base at V and 4 bases at J, leaving 4 bases unmatched. The CDR3 sequence: CASSEVLAGPYNEQFF. The CDR3 nucleotides are TGTGCCAGCAGTGAAGTACTAGCGGGACCTTACAATGAGCAGTTCTTC.

In its sample, this clonotype was seen many times. This rearrangement joins TRBV5-1 to TRBJ1-1, with TRBD1 identical over 7 bases. V was pared by 4 bases and J by 2 bases, with 5 bases of the junction left unmatched. CDR3 length equals 14 residues. Germline loops: CDR1 SGHRS, CDR2 YFSETQ. The CDR3 reads CASSAGTDNTEAFF. The CDR3 coding sequence is TGCGCCAGCAGCGCCGGGACAGACAACACTGAAGCTTTCTTT.

This chain uses TRBV9 with TRBJ2-1; tentatively, D is TRBD2 (5 bases). Germline-derived CDR1 and CDR2 are SGDLS and YYNGEE. This CDR3 comprises 15 residues. Trimming stripped 4 bases from V and 2 bases from J, with 13 bases between. For the CDR3, the DNA is TGTGCCAGCAGCTTTAGCGATACTACCTACAATGAGCAGTTCTTC. It yields the protein CASSFSDTTYNEQFF.

This chain links TRBV6-2 or TRBV6-3 with TRBJ2-4; TRBD1 matches at 9 bases. This CDR3 spans 13 amino acids. Germline V gene data show CDR1 as MNHEY and CDR2 as SVGEGT. With 7 bases clipped from V and 5 bases from J, the junction kept 3 bases outside the gene matches. For the CDR3, the DNA is TGTGCCAGCAATGACAGGGGGGAAAACATTCAGTACTTC. It codes for CASNDRGENIQYF.

This clonotype was recorded a few times. J is TRBJ2-7 and V is TRBV7-9; the match to TRBD2 covers 9 bases. This CDR3 comprises 15 residues. Per germline, CDR1 SEHNR and CDR2 FQNEAQ (reference sequence). J lost 1 base, V lost 5 bases, and 6 bases had no gene match. For the CDR3, the DNA is TGTGCCAGCAGCGATAGCGGGAGAACATCCTACGAGCAGTACTTC. It yields the protein CASSDSGRTSYEQYF.

This clonotype has ten or more counts. The chain links TRBV10-3 to TRBJ2-1; 14 bases map to TRBD2. Trimming removed 6 bases from V and 8 bases from J; junction bases left unmatched: 9. The CDR3 covers 16 residues. Germline CDR1 ENHRY, CDR2 SYGVKD. CDR3 DNA sequence: TGTGCCATCAGCGCTTCGGGACTAGCGGGAGCCGATGAGCAGTTCTTC. It is translated as CAISASGLAGADEQFF.

The sample holds a few counts of this clonotype. The V and J genes are TRBV20-1 and TRBJ2-7; weak D call: TRBD2 (5 bases). This CDR3 comprises 13 residues. Per the germline V gene, CDR1 is DFQATT and CDR2 is SNEGSKA (reference sequence). Deletions cut 2 bases from V and 2 bases from J, with 10 bases between. In DNA, the CDR3 is TGCAGTGCTAGAAAGCCGGGGACCTACGAGCAGTACTTC. Protein product: CSARKPGTYEQYF.

The V call is TRBV20-1, the J call TRBJ2-1; D ambiguous. The CDR3 consists of 15 residues. V was clipped by 0 bases and J by 0 bases, with 9 bases between them. CDR1 is DFQATT, CDR2 SNEGSKA, per germline (reference sequence). CDR3 region: CSARDRGGSYNEQFF. The CDR3 DNA is TGCAGTGCTAGAGATCGTGGTGGCTCCTACAATGAGCAGTTCTTC.

This clonotype was found many times. This sequence joins TRBV5-1 and TRBJ2-1; D gene uncertain. Looked up from germline, CDR1 is SGHRS and CDR2 is YFSETQ. V lost 2 bases and J lost 0, with 9 bases in between. There are 15 residues in the CDR3. This CDR3 is CASSFRAGSYNEQFF. As DNA, the CDR3 is TGCGCCAGCAGCTTCCGGGCTGGCTCCTACAATGAGCAGTTCTTC.

CDR3 loop: CASRSGRGLREQYF. CDR3 nucleotides: TGTGCCAGCAGAAGCGGGAGGGGGTTGAGGGAGCAGTACTTC. This chain uses TRBV28 with TRBJ2-7; 10 bases are a match to TRBD2. Germline V gene data show CDR1 as MDHEN and CDR2 as SYDVKM. V was pared by 6 bases and J by 7 bases, with 9 bases of the junction left unmatched. The CDR3 totals 14 residues.

In this sample, this clonotype turned up many times. The chain uses TRBV6-2 or TRBV6-3 and TRBJ1-4; the D is unclear. V lost 2 bases and J lost 12, with 10 bases in between. CDR1 and CDR2 from the germline V gene are MNHEY and SVGEGT. This CDR3 comprises 12 residues. CDR3 loop: CASSYQSEELFF. In DNA form, the CDR3 reads TGTGCCAGCAGTTACCAGAGCGAGGAACTGTTTTTT.